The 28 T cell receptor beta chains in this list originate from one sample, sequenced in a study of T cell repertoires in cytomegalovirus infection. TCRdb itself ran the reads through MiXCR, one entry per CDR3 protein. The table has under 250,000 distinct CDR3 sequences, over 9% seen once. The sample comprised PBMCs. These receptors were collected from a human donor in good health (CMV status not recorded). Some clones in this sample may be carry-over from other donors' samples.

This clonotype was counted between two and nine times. In DNA, the CDR3 is TGTGCCAGTAGTAATATTCCGGGATCCACAGATACGCAGTATTTT. This encodes CASSNIPGSTDTQYF. The J gene is TRBJ2-3, the V gene TRBV19; a possible D gene is TRBD2 (5 bases). CDR3 length: 15 residues. Germline V gives CDR1 LNHDA, CDR2 SQIVND (reference sequence). Trimming took 4 bases from V and 2 from J, leaving 13 bases between them.

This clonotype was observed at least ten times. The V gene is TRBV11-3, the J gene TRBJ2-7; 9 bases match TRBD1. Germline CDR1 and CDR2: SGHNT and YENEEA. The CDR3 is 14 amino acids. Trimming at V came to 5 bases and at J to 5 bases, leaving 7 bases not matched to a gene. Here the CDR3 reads CASSARDRVNEQYF. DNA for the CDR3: TGTGCCAGCAGCGCCCGGGACAGGGTCAACGAGCAGTACTTC.

CDR3 region: CASSQRTGGKAGGELFF. The CDR3 DNA follows: TGCGCCAGCAGCCAGAGGACAGGGGGAAAGGCAGGCGGGGAGCTGTTTTTT. V is TRBV5-1 and J is TRBJ2-2, with TRBD1 identical over 10 bases. Germline lookup yields CDR1 SGHRS and CDR2 YFSETQ. The CDR3 covers 17 residues. V was clipped by 4 bases and J by 7 bases; unmatched bases: 13.

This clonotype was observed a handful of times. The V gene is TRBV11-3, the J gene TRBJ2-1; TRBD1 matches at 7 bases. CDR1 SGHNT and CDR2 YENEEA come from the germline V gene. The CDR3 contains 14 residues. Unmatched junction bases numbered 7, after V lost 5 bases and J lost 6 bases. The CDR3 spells CASSLAGTVNEQFF. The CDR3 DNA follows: TGTGCCAGCAGCCTAGCCGGGACAGTCAATGAGCAGTTCTTC.

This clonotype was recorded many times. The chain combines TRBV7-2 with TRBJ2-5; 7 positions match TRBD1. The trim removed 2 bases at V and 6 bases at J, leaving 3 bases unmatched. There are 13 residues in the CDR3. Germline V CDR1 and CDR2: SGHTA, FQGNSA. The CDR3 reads CASSLYRGQTQYF. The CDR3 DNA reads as TGTGCCAGCAGCTTATACAGGGGCCAGACCCAGTACTTC.

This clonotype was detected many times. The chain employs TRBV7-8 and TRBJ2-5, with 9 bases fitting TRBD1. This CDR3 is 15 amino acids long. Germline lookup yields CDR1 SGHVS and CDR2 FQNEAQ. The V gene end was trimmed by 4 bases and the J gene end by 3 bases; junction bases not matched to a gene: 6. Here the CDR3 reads CASSYFTGGEETQYF. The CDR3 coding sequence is TGTGCCAGCAGCTATTTTACAGGGGGCGAAGAGACCCAGTACTTC.

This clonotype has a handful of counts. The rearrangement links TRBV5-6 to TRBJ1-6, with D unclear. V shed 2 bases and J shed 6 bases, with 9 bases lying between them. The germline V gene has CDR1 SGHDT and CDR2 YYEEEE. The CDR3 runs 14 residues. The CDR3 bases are TGTGCCAGCAGCTTACAAAGGCGTAATTCACCCCTCCACTTT. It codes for CASSLQRRNSPLHF.

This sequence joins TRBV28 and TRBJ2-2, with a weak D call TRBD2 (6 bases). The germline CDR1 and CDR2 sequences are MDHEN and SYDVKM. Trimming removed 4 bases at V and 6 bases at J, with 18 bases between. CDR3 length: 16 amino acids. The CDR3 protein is CASSSGRRVRAGELFF. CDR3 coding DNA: TGTGCCAGCAGTTCCGGCCGGAGGGTAAGGGCCGGGGAGCTGTTTTTT.

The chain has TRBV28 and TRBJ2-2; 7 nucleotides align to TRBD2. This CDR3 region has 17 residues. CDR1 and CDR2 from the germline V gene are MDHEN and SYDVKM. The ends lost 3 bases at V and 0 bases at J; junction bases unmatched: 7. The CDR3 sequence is CASSLGGGVANTGELFF. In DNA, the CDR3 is TGTGCCAGCAGTTTGGGTGGGGGGGTGGCGAACACCGGGGAGCTGTTTTTT.

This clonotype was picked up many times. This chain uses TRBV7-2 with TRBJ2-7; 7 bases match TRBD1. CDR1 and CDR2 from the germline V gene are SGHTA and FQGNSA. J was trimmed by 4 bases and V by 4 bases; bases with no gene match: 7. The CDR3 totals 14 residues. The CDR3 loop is CASSSYSGGYEQYF. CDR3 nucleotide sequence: TGTGCCAGCAGCTCGTACTCAGGGGGATACGAGCAGTACTTC.

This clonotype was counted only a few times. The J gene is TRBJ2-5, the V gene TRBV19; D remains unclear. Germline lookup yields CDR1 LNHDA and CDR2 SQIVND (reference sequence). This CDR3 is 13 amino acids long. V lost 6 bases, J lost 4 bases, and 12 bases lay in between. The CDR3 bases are TGTGCCAGTAGCACGATGGACCGAGAGACCCAGTACTTC. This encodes CASSTMDRETQYF. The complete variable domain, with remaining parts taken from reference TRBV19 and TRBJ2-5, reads DGGITQSPKYLFRKEGQNVTLSCEQNLNHDAMYWYRQDPGQGLRLIYYSQIVNDFQKGDIAEGYSVSREKKESFPLTVTSAQKNPTAFYLCASSTMDRETQYFGPGTRLLVL.

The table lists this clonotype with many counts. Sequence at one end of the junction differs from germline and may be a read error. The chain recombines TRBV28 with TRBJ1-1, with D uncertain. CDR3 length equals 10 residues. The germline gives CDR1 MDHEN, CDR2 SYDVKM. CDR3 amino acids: CATSGTEAFF. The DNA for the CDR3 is TGTGCCACCAGTGGGACTGAAGCTTTCTTT. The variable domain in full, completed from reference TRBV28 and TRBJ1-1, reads DVKVTQSSRYLVKRTGEKVFLECVQDMDHENMFWYRQDPGLGLRLIYFSYDVKMKEKGDIPEGYSVSREKKERFSLILESASTNQTSMYLCATSGTEAFFGQGTRLTVV.

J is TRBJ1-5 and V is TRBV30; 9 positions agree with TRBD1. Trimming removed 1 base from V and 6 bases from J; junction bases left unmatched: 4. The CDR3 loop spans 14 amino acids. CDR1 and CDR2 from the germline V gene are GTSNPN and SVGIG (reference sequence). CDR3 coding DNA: TGTGCCTGGAGTGGGCGGACAGGGGCTCAGCCCCAGCATTTT. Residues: CAWSGRTGAQPQHF.

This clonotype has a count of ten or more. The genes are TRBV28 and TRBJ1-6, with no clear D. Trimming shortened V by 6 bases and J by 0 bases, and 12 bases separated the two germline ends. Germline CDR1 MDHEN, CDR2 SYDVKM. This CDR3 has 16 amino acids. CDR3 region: CASRLQRVSYNSPLHF. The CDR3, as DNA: TGTGCCAGCAGATTACAGCGGGTCTCCTATAATTCACCCCTCCACTTT.

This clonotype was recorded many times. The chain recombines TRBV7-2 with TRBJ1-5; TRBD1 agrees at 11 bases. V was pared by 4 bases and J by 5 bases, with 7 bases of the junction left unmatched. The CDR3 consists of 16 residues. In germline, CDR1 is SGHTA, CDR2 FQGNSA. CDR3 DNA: TGTGCCAGCAGCTCCGGGACAGGGGGAGGGTATCAGCCCCAGCATTTT. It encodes CASSSGTGGGYQPQHF.

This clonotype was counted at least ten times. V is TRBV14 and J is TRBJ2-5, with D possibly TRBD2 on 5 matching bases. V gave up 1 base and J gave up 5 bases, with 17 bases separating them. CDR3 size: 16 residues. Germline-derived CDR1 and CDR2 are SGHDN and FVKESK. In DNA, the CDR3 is TGTGCCAGCAGCCAAGTAAGGAGGTCAACGTCGGAGACCCAGTACTTC. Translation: CASSQVRRSTSETQYF.

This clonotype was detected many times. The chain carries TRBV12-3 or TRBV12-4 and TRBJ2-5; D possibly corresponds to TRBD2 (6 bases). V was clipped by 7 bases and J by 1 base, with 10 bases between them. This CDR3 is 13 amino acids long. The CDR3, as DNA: TGTGCCAGCACCCCGGGACTCCAAGAGACCCAGTACTTC. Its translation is CASTPGLQETQYF.

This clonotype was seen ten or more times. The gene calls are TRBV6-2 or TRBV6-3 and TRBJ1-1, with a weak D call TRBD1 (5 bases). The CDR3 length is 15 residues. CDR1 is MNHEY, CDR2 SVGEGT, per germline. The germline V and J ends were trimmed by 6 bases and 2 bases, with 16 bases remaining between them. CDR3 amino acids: CASRTSGAINTEAFF. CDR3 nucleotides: TGTGCCAGCAGAACGAGTGGGGCTATAAACACTGAAGCTTTCTTT.

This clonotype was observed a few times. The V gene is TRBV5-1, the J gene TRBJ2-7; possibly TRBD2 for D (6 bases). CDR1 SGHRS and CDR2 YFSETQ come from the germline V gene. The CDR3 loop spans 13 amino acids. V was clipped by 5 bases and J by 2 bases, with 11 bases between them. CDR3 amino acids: CASRPTSTYEQYF. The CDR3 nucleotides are TGCGCCAGCAGGCCTACTAGCACCTACGAGCAGTACTTC.

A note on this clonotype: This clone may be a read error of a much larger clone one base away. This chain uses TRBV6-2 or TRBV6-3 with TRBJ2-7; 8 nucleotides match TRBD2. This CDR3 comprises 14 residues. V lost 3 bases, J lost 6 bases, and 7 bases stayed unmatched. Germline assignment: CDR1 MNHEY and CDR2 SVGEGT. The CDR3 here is CASSYWRGAAEQYF. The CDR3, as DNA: TGTGCCAGCAGTTATTGGCGGGGGGCTGCCGAGCAGTACTTC.

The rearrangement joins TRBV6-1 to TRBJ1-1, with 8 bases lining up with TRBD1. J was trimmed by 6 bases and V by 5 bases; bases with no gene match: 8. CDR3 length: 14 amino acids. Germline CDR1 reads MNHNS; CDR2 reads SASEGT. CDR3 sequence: CASSSGQGVAEAFF. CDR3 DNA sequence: TGTGCCAGCAGTAGCGGACAGGGAGTTGCTGAAGCTTTCTTT.

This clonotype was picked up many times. The CDR3 reads CASSLWGLAQADTQYF. CDR3 nucleotide sequence: TGTGCCAGCAGCTTATGGGGGCTAGCGCAGGCAGATACGCAGTATTTT. This chain uses TRBV7-2 with TRBJ2-3, with D perhaps assigned TRBD1 or TRBD2 (6 bases each). Between the trimmed V and J ends, which lost 2 bases and 4 bases, there was a span of 16 bases. Germline CDR1 is SGHTA and CDR2 is FQGNSA. The CDR3 has 16 amino acids.

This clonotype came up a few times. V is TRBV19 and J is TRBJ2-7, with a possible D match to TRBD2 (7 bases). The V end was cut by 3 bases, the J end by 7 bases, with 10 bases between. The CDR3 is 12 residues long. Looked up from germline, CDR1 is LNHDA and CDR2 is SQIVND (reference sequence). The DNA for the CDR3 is TGTGCCAGTAGTATGGGGGGGCCGGAGCAGTACTTC. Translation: CASSMGGPEQYF.

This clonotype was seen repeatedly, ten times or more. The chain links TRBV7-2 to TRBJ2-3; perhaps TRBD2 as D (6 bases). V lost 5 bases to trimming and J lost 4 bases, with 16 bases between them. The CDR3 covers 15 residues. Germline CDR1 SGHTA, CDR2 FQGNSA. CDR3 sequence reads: CASSPGLPAADTQYF. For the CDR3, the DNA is TGTGCCAGCAGCCCGGGACTCCCGGCGGCAGATACGCAGTATTTT.

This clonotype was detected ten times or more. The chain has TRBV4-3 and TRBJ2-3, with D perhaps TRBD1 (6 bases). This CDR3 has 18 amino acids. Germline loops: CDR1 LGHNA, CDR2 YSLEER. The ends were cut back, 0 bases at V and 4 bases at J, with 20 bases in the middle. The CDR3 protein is CASSQDPLADTGPDTQYF. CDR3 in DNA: TGCGCCAGCAGCCAAGATCCCCTAGCCGATACAGGGCCAGATACGCAGTATTTT.

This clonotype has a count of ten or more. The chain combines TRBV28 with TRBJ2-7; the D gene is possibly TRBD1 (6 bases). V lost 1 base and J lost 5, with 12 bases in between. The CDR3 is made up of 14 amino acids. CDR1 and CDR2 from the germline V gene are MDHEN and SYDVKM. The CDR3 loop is CASSLSGERNEQYF. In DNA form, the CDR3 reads TGTGCCAGCAGTTTATCAGGGGAAAGGAACGAGCAGTACTTC.

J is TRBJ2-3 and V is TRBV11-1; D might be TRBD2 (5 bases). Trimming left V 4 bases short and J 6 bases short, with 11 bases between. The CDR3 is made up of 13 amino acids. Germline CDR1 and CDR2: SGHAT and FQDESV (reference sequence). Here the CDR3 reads CASSSPGVDTQYF. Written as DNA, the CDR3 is TGTGCCAGCAGCTCCCCCGGGGTGGATACGCAGTATTTT.

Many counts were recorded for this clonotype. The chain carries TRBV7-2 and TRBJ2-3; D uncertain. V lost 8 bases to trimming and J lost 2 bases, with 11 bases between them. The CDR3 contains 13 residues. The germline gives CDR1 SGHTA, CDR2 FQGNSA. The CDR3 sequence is CASSQRFTDTQYF. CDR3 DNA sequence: TGTGCCAGCTCCCAACGATTCACAGATACGCAGTATTTT.